This TCR beta chain was sequenced during a study of blood T cell repertoires in COVID-19. This CDR3 contains 14 residues. V lost 3 bases, J lost 6 bases, and 13 bases lay in between. Germline V CDR1 and CDR2: SGHTA, FQGNSA. Using immunoSEQ multiplex PCR, the repertoire was profiled, and TCRdb retains in-frame clones only, with some absent. The sample records about 130,000 clones, about 86% being singletons. This chain joins TRBV7-2 and TRBJ2-3; tentatively, D is TRBD2 (6 bases). This TCR derives from a man aged 50 to 60 who had recovered from COVID-19. Sequencing was done on a sample of PBMCs or T cells enriched from blood (not recorded which). The CDR3 loop reads CASSFLLATDTQYF. CDR3 in DNA: TGTGCCAGCAGCTTTTTGCTAGCGACGGATACGCAGTATTTT.